The 28 T cell receptor beta chains below all came from one sample that was sequenced in a study of blood T cell repertoires in COVID-19. Assay: immunoSEQ multiplex PCR; the TCRdb copy retains only in-frame clones and omits some. The data contain almost 200,000 clones, around 79% of them singletons. Specimen: peripheral blood. The receptors originated from a woman aged 40 to 50 with COVID-19, enrolled during active disease.

The chain recombines TRBV5-8 with TRBJ1-5; D remains ambiguous. The CDR3 extends over 13 amino acids. CDR1 and CDR2 (germline): SGHTS, YDEGEE. The V end was cut by 0 bases, the J end by 4 bases, with 5 bases between. The CDR3 reads CASSLGRNQPQHF. CDR3 sequence (DNA): TGTGCCAGCAGCTTGGGCCGGAATCAGCCCCAGCATTTT. The entire variable domain, with the rest obtained from reference TRBV5-8 and TRBJ1-5, is as follows: EAGVTQSPTHLIKTRGQQATLRCSPISGHTSVYWYQQALGLGLQFLLWYDEGEERNRGNFPPRFSGRQFPNYSSELNVNALELEDSALYLCASSLGRNQPQHFGDGTRLSIL.

The chain couples TRBV28 to TRBJ1-2; 12 bases are shared with TRBD1. Germline lookup yields CDR1 MDHEN and CDR2 SYDVKM. The CDR3 length is 17 residues. V shed 2 bases and J 4 bases; nucleotides not matched to a gene: 8. The DNA of the CDR3 is TGTGCCAGCAGTTTACCGGGACAGGGGGCGTTTAGCTATGGCTACACCTTC. Its protein product is CASSLPGQGAFSYGYTF.

The CDR3 DNA sequence: TGTGCCAGCGGGGGACAGGGAGGCGAGCAGTACTTC. It encodes CASGGQGGEQYF. The rearrangement uses TRBV6-5 and TRBJ2-7; 9 positions match TRBD1. Unmatched junction bases numbered 5, after V lost 8 bases and J lost 6 bases. Germline V CDR1 and CDR2: MNHEY, SVGAGI. The CDR3 runs to 12 residues.

This clone was detected only a few times. The rearrangement uses TRBV7-9 and TRBJ1-1, with TRBD1 matching 11 bases. The CDR3 has 12 residues. The V segment lost 3 bases and the J segment 9 bases; nucleotides outside the gene matches: 0. Germline lookup yields CDR1 SEHNR and CDR2 FQNEAQ (reference sequence). The CDR3 loop is CASSLDRGQAFF. Here the CDR3 DNA reads TGTGCCAGCAGCTTGGACAGGGGGCAAGCTTTCTTT. The whole variable domain, remainder taken from reference TRBV7-9 and TRBJ1-1, is DTGVSQNPRHKITKRGQNVTFRCDPISEHNRLYWYRQTLGQGPEFLTYFQNEAQLEKSRLLSDRFSAERPKGSFSTLEIQRTEQGDSAMYLCASSLDRGQAFFGQGTRLTVV.

The J gene is TRBJ1-1, the V gene TRBV9, with D possibly TRBD1 on 5 matching bases. V gave up 2 bases and J gave up 3 bases, with 11 bases separating them. Germline loops: CDR1 SGDLS, CDR2 YYNGEE. The CDR3 is 14 amino acids. CDR3 nucleotides: TGTGCCAGCAGCGTGGGGCCCTCACACACTGAAGCTTTCTTT. Translation: CASSVGPSHTEAFF.

The rearrangement joins TRBV15 to TRBJ1-6, with 7 bases aligning to TRBD1. Trimming at V came to 2 bases and at J to 7 bases, leaving 8 bases not matched to a gene. The length of the CDR3 is 16 residues. Germline V lookup: CDR1 LNHNV, CDR2 YYDKDF (reference sequence). In DNA form, the CDR3 reads TGTGCCACCAGCAGACACTTCACAGGGGACAATTCACCCCTCCACTTT. Translating it yields CATSRHFTGDNSPLHF.

This clone was found a few times. This chain's CDR3 is CASKDWQGLGYTF. The CDR3 DNA follows: TGTGCCAGCAAAGATTGGCAGGGTTTGGGCTACACCTTC. V is TRBV3-1 (or the pseudogene TRBV3-2) and J is TRBJ1-2, with D perhaps TRBD1 (5 bases). Trimming removed 7 bases at V and 8 bases at J, with 17 bases between. The CDR3 is 13 residues long. The germline CDR1 and CDR2 sequences are LGHDT and YNNKEL (reference sequence).

This clone was found a few times. The chain combines TRBV6-6 with TRBJ2-7; 13 nucleotides line up with TRBD2. V trimming: 8 bases; J trimming: 5 bases; junction bases outside the gene matches: 3. The CDR3 totals 13 residues. CDR1 MNHNY and CDR2 SVGAGI come from the germline V gene (reference sequence). CDR3 sequence (DNA): TGTGCCAGCGGGGGGACTAGCGGGAACGAGCAGTACTTC. The encoded protein is CASGGTSGNEQYF.

V gene TRBV3-1 (or the pseudogene TRBV3-2) combines with J gene TRBJ1-1; D ambiguous. CDR1 and CDR2 (germline): LGHDT, YNNKEL (reference sequence). The V end was cut by 4 bases, the J end by 4 bases, with 16 bases between. The CDR3 is made up of 15 amino acids. The CDR3 bases are TGTGCCAGCAGCCCCATGAGTATCGGAGGCACTGAAGCTTTCTTT. Translated, it gives CASSPMSIGGTEAFF.

The V call is TRBV6-4, the J call TRBJ1-2, with a weak D call TRBD1 (5 bases). The germline V gene has CDR1 MRHNA and CDR2 SNTAGT. CDR3 length: 14 residues. The ends were cut back, 6 bases at V and 1 base at J, with 12 bases in the middle. The CDR3 region has the DNA TGTGCCAGCAGCAGTACGCAGGGTAACTATGGCTACACCTTC. It codes for CASSSTQGNYGYTF.

The rearrangement joins TRBV10-2 to TRBJ1-1; 9 nucleotides agree with TRBD1. This CDR3 spans 13 amino acids. Per the germline V gene, CDR1 is WSHSY and CDR2 is SAAADI. J lost 9 bases, V lost 7 bases, and 9 bases had no gene match. This CDR3 is CASIPQGTGKAFF. CDR3 in DNA: TGCGCCAGCATCCCCCAGGGGACAGGGAAAGCTTTCTTT.

The gene calls are TRBV5-1 and TRBJ1-1; D might be TRBD1 (6 bases). This CDR3 is built from 16 residues. Germline V gene sequence: CDR1 SGHRS, CDR2 YFSETQ. Deletions cut 0 bases from V and 4 bases from J, with 16 bases between. CDR3 DNA sequence: TGCGCCAGCAGCTTGGTTGGGCGGGGGCAAGGCACTGAAGCTTTCTTT. Residues: CASSLVGRGQGTEAFF.

The chain carries TRBV4-2 and TRBJ1-4; possibly TRBD1 for D (6 bases). The V end was cut by 3 bases, the J end by 8 bases, with 13 bases between. Germline lookup yields CDR1 LGHNA and CDR2 YNFKEQ. The CDR3 is 14 amino acids. The CDR3 nucleotides read TGTGCCAGCAGCCATGCAGGGGTAGGGGAAAAACTGTTTTTT. Its translation: CASSHAGVGEKLFF.

The J gene is TRBJ2-3, the V gene TRBV30; possible D gene TRBD2, 5 bases. The germline V gene encodes CDR1 GTSNPN and CDR2 SVGIG (reference sequence). V dropped 1 base and J dropped 1 base, with 15 bases sitting between them. The CDR3 length is 16 residues. CDR3 coding DNA: TGTGCCTGGAGTGCAGCGGCTTCTTGGGGCACAGATACGCAGTATTTT. Its translation: CAWSAAASWGTDTQYF.

The V call is TRBV2, the J call TRBJ2-1, with TRBD2 matching 15 bases. Germline V CDR1 and CDR2: SNHLY, FYNNEI. V trimming: 5 bases; J trimming: 4 bases; junction bases outside the gene matches: 3. The CDR3 spans 16 residues. This CDR3 reads CASSKGTSGRYNEQFF. DNA of the CDR3: TGTGCCAGCAGTAAGGGGACTAGCGGGAGGTACAATGAGCAGTTCTTC.

The V gene is TRBV5-6, the J gene TRBJ1-1; D unclear. With 4 bases removed from V and 7 bases from J, the gap between germline ends came to 17 bases. Germline V gene sequence: CDR1 SGHDT, CDR2 YYEEEE. This CDR3 has 14 amino acids. The CDR3 region has the DNA TGTGCCAGCAGCCCAAATACGGGGTACTTTGAAGCTTTCTTT. It translates to CASSPNTGYFEAFF.

The chain combines TRBV5-1 with TRBJ1-2; D remains unclear. CDR3 length: 15 residues. V gave up 3 bases and J gave up 4 bases, with 16 bases separating them. Germline-derived CDR1 and CDR2 are SGHRS and YFSETQ. In DNA form, the CDR3 reads TGCGCCAGCAGCTCCCCCGACGAGGGAGGCTATGGCTACACCTTC. Protein sequence: CASSSPDEGGYGYTF.

V is TRBV7-7 and J is TRBJ2-1; weak D call: TRBD2 (5 bases). This CDR3 spans 14 amino acids. Per germline, CDR1 SSHAT and CDR2 FNYEAQ (reference sequence). V lost 0 bases and J lost 7, with 10 bases in between. The CDR3 loop reads CASSLAGVGNEQFF. In nucleotides, the CDR3 is TGTGCCAGCAGCTTAGCGGGAGTAGGTAATGAGCAGTTCTTC.

The rearrangement joins TRBV4-1 to TRBJ1-2, with 11 bases fitting TRBD1. This CDR3 has 16 residues. Germline V gene lookup returns CDR1 MGHRA and CDR2 YSYEKL. V shed 3 bases and J 4 bases; nucleotides not matched to a gene: 7. As DNA, the CDR3 is TGCGCCAGCAGCCAGGACAGGGGGCCTGGATCCTATGGCTACACCTTC. This gives the protein CASSQDRGPGSYGYTF.

The chain uses TRBV18 and TRBJ1-6, with D perhaps matching TRBD1 (6 bases). Germline values: CDR1 KGHSH, CDR2 LQKENI. V lost 1 base and J lost 10, with 14 bases in between. The CDR3 has 15 residues. CDR3 sequence reads: CASSPLGQTGSPLHF. The DNA for the CDR3 is TGTGCCAGCTCACCACTAGGACAGACTGGATCACCCCTCCACTTT. The full variable domain, rest sourced from reference TRBV18 and TRBJ1-6, is NAGVMQNPRHLVRRRGQEARLRCSPMKGHSHVYWYRQLPEEGLKFMVYLQKENIIDESGMPKERFSAEFPKEGPSILRIQQVVRGDSAAYFCASSPLGQTGSPLHFGNGTRLTVT.

The V gene is TRBV5-4, the J gene TRBJ2-7, with unresolved D. Germline V CDR1 and CDR2: SGHNT, YYREEE (reference sequence). The CDR3 length is 14 residues. Trimming stripped 1 base from V and 2 bases from J, with 10 bases between. The CDR3 DNA sequence: TGTGCCAGCAGCTTGATGCTCACTCCCTACGAGCAGTACTTC. Translating gives CASSLMLTPYEQYF.

V and J are TRBV5-1 and TRBJ1-4; TRBD1 is a possible D gene (5 bases). The germline V gene encodes CDR1 SGHRS and CDR2 YFSETQ. Trimming shortened V by 7 bases and J by 4 bases, and 11 bases separated the two germline ends. CDR3 length: 13 amino acids. CDR3 coding DNA: TGCGCCAGCTCCGGGACTAGTAATGAAAAACTGTTTTTT. Translating it yields CASSGTSNEKLFF.

The V and J genes are TRBV5-1 and TRBJ2-5, with a tentative D call TRBD2 (6 bases). Germline values: CDR1 SGHRS, CDR2 YFSETQ. V was trimmed by 3 bases and J by 3 bases, leaving 9 bases between them. The CDR3 has 13 residues. The CDR3 spells CASSWDSKETQYF. In DNA form, the CDR3 reads TGCGCCAGCAGCTGGGACTCCAAAGAGACCCAGTACTTC.

This clone was picked up one time. This rearrangement joins TRBV5-8 to TRBJ1-2; maybe TRBD1 (6 bases). Germline CDR1 and CDR2: SGHTS and YDEGEE. This CDR3 contains 17 residues. V was cut by 4 bases and J by 0 bases, with 19 bases left in between. CDR3 protein: CASSPGGALPSNYGYTF. DNA of the CDR3: TGTGCCAGCAGCCCGGGGGGGGCTTTGCCTTCTAACTATGGCTACACCTTC.

This clone has a single count. CDR3 bases: TGCAGCGTCGCTGGACAGCGGTCAGAGACCCAGTACTTC. This gives the protein CSVAGQRSETQYF. V and J are TRBV29-1 and TRBJ2-5; TRBD1 is a possible D gene (6 bases). Germline assignment: CDR1 SQVTM and CDR2 ANQGSEA. The CDR3 is 13 residues long. V was cut by 6 bases and J by 4 bases, with 15 bases left in between.

The chain couples TRBV19 to TRBJ2-3; TRBD2 agrees at 11 bases. From germline, CDR1 is LNHDA and CDR2 SQIVND (reference sequence). V shed 6 bases and J 4 bases; nucleotides not matched to a gene: 6. CDR3 length equals 15 residues. The CDR3 loop is CASSHLAGGSDTQYF. Here the CDR3 DNA reads TGTGCCAGTAGCCATCTAGCGGGAGGATCAGATACGCAGTATTTT.

This sequence joins TRBV5-4 and TRBJ2-5; D perhaps matches TRBD2 (7 bases). CDR1 and CDR2 from the germline V gene are SGHNT and YYREEE (reference sequence). V was cut by 3 bases and J by 3 bases, with 15 bases left in between. This CDR3 is built from 15 residues. The CDR3 coding sequence is TGTGCCAGCAGCTCTAACAGGGAGGGTGAAGAGACCCAGTACTTC. It is translated as CASSSNREGEETQYF.

This clone was seen a handful of times. The chain combines TRBV2 with TRBJ1-4; D is ambiguous. The V gene lost 6 bases and the J gene lost 8 bases, with 16 bases spanning the gap. The CDR3 totals 14 residues. The germline V gene has CDR1 SNHLY and CDR2 FYNNEI. The DNA of the CDR3 is TGTGCCAGCAGAAAGGGAGGGAGCAGCGAAAAACTGTTTTTT. Amino acid sequence: CASRKGGSSEKLFF.